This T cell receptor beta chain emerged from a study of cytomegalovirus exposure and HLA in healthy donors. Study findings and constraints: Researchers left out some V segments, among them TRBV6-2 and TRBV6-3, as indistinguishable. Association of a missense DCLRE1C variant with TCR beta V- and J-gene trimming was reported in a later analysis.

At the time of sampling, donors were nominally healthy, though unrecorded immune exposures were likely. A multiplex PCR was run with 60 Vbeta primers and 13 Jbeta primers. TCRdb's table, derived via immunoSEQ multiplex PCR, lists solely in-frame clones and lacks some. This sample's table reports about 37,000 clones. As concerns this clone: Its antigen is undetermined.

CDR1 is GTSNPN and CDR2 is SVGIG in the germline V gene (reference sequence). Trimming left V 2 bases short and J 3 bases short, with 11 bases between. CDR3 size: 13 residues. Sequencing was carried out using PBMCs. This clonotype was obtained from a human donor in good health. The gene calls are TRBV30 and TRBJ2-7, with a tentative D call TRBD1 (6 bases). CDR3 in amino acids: CAWSTGPGYEQYF. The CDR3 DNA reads TGTGCCTGGAGTACAGGGCCTGGCTACGAGCAGTACTTC.